The next 8 T cell receptor beta chains were all read from a single sample in a study of T cells in Graves' hyperthyroidism and ophthalmopathy. Amplified TCR beta CDR3 regions came from RNA transcripts. An initial round of RT-PCR targeting the TCR CDR3 relied on the HTBI primer set. TCRdb itself ran the multiplex PCR reads through MiXCR, one entry per CDR3 protein. The sample shows about 250,000 distinct CDR3 sequences, about 20% of them seen only once. The sample comprised blood. Source of these receptors: a man aged 25-40 years with Graves' ophthalmopathy.

This clonotype was detected many times. The chain recombines TRBV11-3 with TRBJ1-2; D remains unclear. The CDR3 spans 13 residues. V was trimmed by 0 bases and J by 8 bases, leaving 10 bases between them. Germline-derived CDR1 and CDR2 are SGHNT and YENEEA. The CDR3, as DNA: TGTGCCAGCAGCTTAGATGGGCGCGGCGGCTACACCTTC. As protein: CASSLDGRGGYTF.

This chain uses TRBV6-5 with TRBJ2-1; 7 bases are shared with TRBD2. The CDR3 has 17 amino acids. The germline CDR1 and CDR2 sequences are MNHEY and SVGAGI. J was trimmed by 0 bases and V by 2 bases; bases with no gene match: 7. The CDR3 sequence is CASSYLLAASSYNEQFF. As DNA, the CDR3 is TGTGCCAGCAGTTACCTTCTAGCGGCCTCCTCCTACAATGAGCAGTTCTTC.

This clonotype was seen once. One junction end disagrees with the germline gene, perhaps due to a read error. The rearrangement joins TRBV9 to TRBJ2-1, with TRBD2 matching 7 bases. Germline CDR1 reads SGDLS; CDR2 reads YYNGEE. This CDR3 spans 16 amino acids. CDR3 residues: CASRVGQAGVSNEQFF. The CDR3 DNA reads as TGTGCCAGCAGGGTAGGTCAGGCGGGAGTAAGCAATGAGCAGTTCTTC.

The chain carries TRBV20-1 and TRBJ1-4, with 7 nucleotides matching TRBD1. Germline CDR1 DFQATT, CDR2 SNEGSKA (reference sequence). V lost 6 bases, J lost 3 bases, and 4 bases stayed unmatched. This CDR3 is built from 13 residues. The CDR3 is CSARGTANEKLFF. For the CDR3, the DNA is TGCAGTGCGAGGGGGACAGCTAATGAAAAACTGTTTTTT.

Comments on this clonotype: One end of the junction does not line up with germline, which may come from a read error. V gene TRBV11-2 combines with J gene TRBJ2-7; TRBD2 matches at 9 bases. Germline CDR1 is SGHAT and CDR2 is FQNNGV. This CDR3 region has 15 residues. The CDR3 region has the DNA TGTGCCAGCAGTTTAGTGCGGGAGGGCCTCTACGAGCAGTACTTC. As protein: CASSLVREGLYEQYF.

For this clonotype: A clone one base away is much larger, so this may be a read error. J is TRBJ2-1 and V is TRBV11-3; D is possibly TRBD2 (5 bases). V lost 1 base and J lost 5, with 12 bases in between. Germline lookup yields CDR1 SGHNT and CDR2 YENEEA. The CDR3 runs 15 residues. As DNA, the CDR3 is TGTGCCAGCAGCTTAGCTCGTGTAGCGAACAATGAGCAGTTCTTC. Protein: CASSLARVANNEQFF. Variable domain in full (rest from reference TRBV11-3 and TRBJ2-1): EAGVVQSPRYKIIEKKQPVAFWCNPISGHNTLYWYLQNLGQGPELLIRYENEEAVDDSQLPKDRFSAERLKGVDSTLKIQPAELGDSAVYLCASSLARVANNEQFFGPGTRLTVL.

The chain employs TRBV12-3 or TRBV12-4 and TRBJ1-5; D remains ambiguous. There are 14 residues in the CDR3. The germline V and J ends were trimmed by 7 bases and 0 bases, with 10 bases remaining between them. CDR3 coding DNA: TGTGCCAGCACTGAGATGTATAGCAATCAGCCCCAGCATTTT. Its translation is CASTEMYSNQPQHF.

This clonotype was recorded once. Compared with germline, one end of the junction differs, possibly owing to a read error. The V gene is TRBV2, the J gene TRBJ2-4; D not certain. Germline assignment: CDR1 SNHLY and CDR2 FYNNEI. The CDR3 runs 11 residues. CDR3 in amino acids: CAQLAKNIQYF. The CDR3, as DNA: TGCGCTCAACTAGCCAAAAACATTCAGTACTTC.